This T cell receptor beta chain was sequenced during a study of T cell responses to AZD1222 COVID-19 vaccine. Study information: Pooling of second doses given at about 4 or about 12 weeks was done. Regarding the study as a whole: Regions left unmutated in variants are reportedly the target of nearly half of spike-specific TCRs.

Repertoires were generated with immunoSEQ multiplex PCR, while TCRdb's copy carries only in-frame clones and drops some. The sample has some 110,000 clones, approximately 84% seen once. Notes on this clone: Its specificity is unknown.

Sequenced here: peripheral blood, sampled on day 0 of AZD1222 vaccination. The receptor comes from an adult in good health.

CDR3 DNA sequence: TGTGCCAGCAGCCTTAGGGGACTAGCGGGGCGCGCTAGCACAGATACGCAGTATTTT. Amino acids: CASSLRGLAGRASTDTQYF. The genes are TRBV7-8 and TRBJ2-3, with TRBD2 matching over 13 bases. CDR3 length: 19 amino acids. Looked up from germline, CDR1 is SGHVS and CDR2 is FQNEAQ. J lost 0 bases, V lost 5 bases, and 11 bases had no gene match.